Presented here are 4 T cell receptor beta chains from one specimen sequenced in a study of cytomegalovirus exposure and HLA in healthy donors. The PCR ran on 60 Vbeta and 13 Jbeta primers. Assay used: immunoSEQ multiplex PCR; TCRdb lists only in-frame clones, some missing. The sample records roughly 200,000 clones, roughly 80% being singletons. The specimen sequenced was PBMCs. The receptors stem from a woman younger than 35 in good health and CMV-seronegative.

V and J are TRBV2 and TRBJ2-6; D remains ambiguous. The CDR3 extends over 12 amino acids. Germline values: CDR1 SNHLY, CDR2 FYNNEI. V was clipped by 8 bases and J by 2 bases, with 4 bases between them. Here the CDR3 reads CASVAGANVLTF. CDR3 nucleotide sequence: TGTGCCAGCGTAGCTGGGGCCAACGTCCTGACTTTC. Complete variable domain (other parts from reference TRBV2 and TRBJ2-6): EPEVTQTPSHQVTQMGQEVILRCVPISNHLYFYWYRQILGQKVEFLVSFYNNEISEKSEIFDDQFSVERPDGSNFTLKIRSTKLEDSAMYFCASVAGANVLTFGAGSRLTVL.

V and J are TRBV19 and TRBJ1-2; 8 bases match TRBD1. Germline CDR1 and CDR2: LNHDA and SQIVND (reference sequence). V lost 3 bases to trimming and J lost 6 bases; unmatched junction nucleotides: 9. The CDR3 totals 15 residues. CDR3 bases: TGTGCCAGTAGTATCCTTGCAGGGGGCAGGGATGGCTACACCTTC. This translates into CASSILAGGRDGYTF.

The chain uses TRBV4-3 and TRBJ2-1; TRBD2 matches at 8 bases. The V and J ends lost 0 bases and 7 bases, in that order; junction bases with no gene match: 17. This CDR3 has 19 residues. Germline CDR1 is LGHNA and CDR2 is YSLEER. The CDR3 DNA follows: TGCGCCAGCAGCCAAGATTGGGGATGGCGGGAGGATAAGGTAAATGAGCAGTTCTTC. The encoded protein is CASSQDWGWREDKVNEQFF.

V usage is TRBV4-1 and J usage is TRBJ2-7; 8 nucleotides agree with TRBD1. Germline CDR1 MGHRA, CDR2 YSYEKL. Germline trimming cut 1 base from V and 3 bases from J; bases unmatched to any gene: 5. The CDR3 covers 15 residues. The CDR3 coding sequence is TGCGCCAGCAGCCAAGTTGCGGGACAGGACTACGAGCAGTACTTC. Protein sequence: CASSQVAGQDYEQYF.